These 9 T cell receptor beta chains originate from one sample sequenced in a study of cytomegalovirus exposure and HLA in healthy donors. PCR amplification relied on 60 Vbeta primers (plus 13 Jbeta primers). The data were produced by immunoSEQ multiplex PCR, yet TCRdb's version contains in-frame clones alone and is incomplete. The data show more than 80,000 clones, 55% to 75% seen once. The source material was PBMCs. The receptors shown here come from a man aged 50-59 years in good health and CMV-seronegative.

A single count supports this clone. This chain joins TRBV27 and TRBJ2-7; tentatively, D is TRBD2 (5 bases). The CDR3 consists of 13 residues. V was pared by 6 bases and J by 4 bases, with 13 bases between. Per germline, CDR1 MNHEY and CDR2 SMNVEV (reference sequence). CDR3 DNA: TGTGCCAGCAGGAGGGTCTTTGGGTACGAGCAGTACGTC. Encoded protein: CASRRVFGYEQYV.

The chain joins TRBV6-5 to TRBJ1-6, with D perhaps TRBD1 (5 bases). CDR1 is MNHEY and CDR2 is SVGAGI in the germline V gene. The CDR3 is 15 amino acids. V dropped 7 bases and J dropped 7 bases, with 17 bases sitting between them. The CDR3 here is CASMFGGEGNSPLHF. DNA for the CDR3: TGTGCCAGCATGTTCGGAGGGGAGGGAAATTCACCCCTCCACTTT.

This chain uses TRBV30 with TRBJ1-2, with D unresolved. This CDR3 spans 12 amino acids. Trimming took 1 base from V and 1 from J, leaving 4 bases between them. Germline CDR1 GTSNPN, CDR2 SVGIG (reference sequence). The CDR3 bases are TGTGCCTGGAGTGGTAATAACTATGGCTACACCTTC. Encoded protein: CAWSGNNYGYTF. Full variable domain (outside the CDR3, taken from reference TRBV30 and TRBJ1-2): SQTIHQWPATLVQPVGSPLSLECTVEGTSNPNLYWYRQAAGRGLQLLFYSVGIGQISSEVPQNLSASRPQDRQFILSSKKLLLSDSGFYLCAWSGNNYGYTFGSGTRLTVV.

This clone was seen only once. V and J are TRBV29-1 and TRBJ2-7, with D maybe TRBD1 (5 bases). This CDR3 spans 11 amino acids. V was clipped by 6 bases and J by 3 bases, with 9 bases between them. The germline gives CDR1 SQVTM, CDR2 ANQGSEA. Written as DNA, the CDR3 is TGCAGCGTCGCCAGGGACTACGAGCAGTACGTC. Its translation: CSVARDYEQYV.

This rearrangement joins TRBV7-2 to TRBJ1-4; D gene uncertain. CDR3 length equals 15 residues. The V and J ends lost 1 base and 6 bases respectively, with 12 bases between them. Germline CDR1 reads SGHTA; CDR2 reads FQGNSA. CDR3 protein: CASSLGIRSYEKLFF. In DNA, the CDR3 is TGTGCCAGCAGCTTAGGGATCAGGTCCTATGAAAAACTGTTTTTT.

CDR3 nucleotides: TGCGCCAGCAGCCATTCCCGACAGGGGGCACTAGAAAAACTGTTTTTT. Encoded protein: CASSHSRQGALEKLFF. The chain uses TRBV4-3 and TRBJ1-4; 10 bases line up with TRBD1. CDR3 size: 16 residues. CDR1 and CDR2 (germline): LGHNA, YSLEER. V shed 3 bases and J 8 bases; nucleotides not matched to a gene: 9.

Of note for this clone: Other DNA sequences of this sample code for an identical CDR3. The chain employs TRBV6-5 and TRBJ2-5, with D perhaps TRBD2 (5 bases). Germline CDR1 MNHEY, CDR2 SVGAGI. The V end was cut by 0 bases, the J end by 2 bases, with 7 bases between. The CDR3 spans 14 residues. CDR3 sequence: CASSYSAGQETQYF. The CDR3 nucleotides are TGTGCCAGCAGTTACTCGGCGGGTCAAGAGACCCAGTACTTC.

The chain uses TRBV7-2 and TRBJ2-3, with TRBD2 as a possible D gene (5 bases). CDR3 length equals 14 residues. The ends were cut back, 7 bases at V and 0 bases at J, with 11 bases in the middle. Germline-derived CDR1 and CDR2 are SGHTA and FQGNSA. The CDR3 DNA sequence: TGTGCCAGCAACCTGGGCGGGAGCACAGATACGCAGTATTTT. It translates to CASNLGGSTDTQYF.

V gene TRBV7-9 combines with J gene TRBJ2-5; 12 positions match TRBD2. V shed 6 bases and J 7 bases; nucleotides not matched to a gene: 9. The germline gives CDR1 SEHNR, CDR2 FQNEAQ (reference sequence). The CDR3 loop spans 15 amino acids. In DNA, the CDR3 is TGTGCCAGCAGTACCCTAGCGGGGGGGCGAGGGACCCAGTACTTC. The encoded protein is CASSTLAGGRGTQYF.